Presented here are 10 T cell receptor beta chains from one specimen sequenced in a study of blood T cell repertoires in COVID-19. TCRdb's copy holds only in-frame clones and misses some; the assay was immunoSEQ multiplex PCR. This sample yields 200,000 to 250,000 clones, of which around 86% are seen a single time; 1.5% to 2% belongs to the top ten. Sequencing was performed on PBMCs or T cells enriched from blood (not recorded which). These receptors all stem from a middle-aged man who had recovered from COVID-19.

This clone was detected only once. The rearrangement uses TRBV4-3 and TRBJ1-3; D is perhaps TRBD1 (5 bases). Per the germline V gene, CDR1 is LGHNA and CDR2 is YSLEER. This CDR3 comprises 16 residues. The ends were cut back, 2 bases at V and 0 bases at J, with 11 bases in the middle. The CDR3 sequence is CASSQQSDSSGNTIYF. The CDR3 nucleotides read TGCGCCAGCAGCCAACAATCAGACAGCTCTGGAAACACCATATATTTT.

The chain recombines TRBV6-1 with TRBJ2-1; 7 positions match TRBD1. Germline CDR1 reads MNHNS; CDR2 reads SASEGT. With 10 bases clipped from V and 1 base from J, the junction kept 10 bases outside the gene matches. There are 15 residues in the CDR3. Written as DNA, the CDR3 is TGTGCCACGAGTACCGGGACAGTTTCCTACAATGAGCAGTTCTTC. Translating it yields CATSTGTVSYNEQFF.

The genes are TRBV7-9 and TRBJ2-3; possible D gene TRBD2, 5 bases. The CDR3 runs to 14 residues. Trimming stripped 1 base from V and 5 bases from J, with 10 bases between. Per the germline V gene, CDR1 is SEHNR and CDR2 is FQNEAQ (reference sequence). CDR3 DNA: TGTGCCAGCAGCTTAGTCAAGGCGGGAGATACGCAGTATTTT. Its translation: CASSLVKAGDTQYF.

The chain carries TRBV10-3 and TRBJ2-5; 7 nucleotides match TRBD1. J gave up 2 bases and V 4 bases, and 4 bases lay outside the gene matches. This CDR3 comprises 14 residues. Per germline, CDR1 ENHRY and CDR2 SYGVKD. This CDR3 is CAISARDRQETQYF. The CDR3 DNA is TGTGCCATCAGTGCCCGGGACAGACAAGAGACCCAGTACTTC.

V usage is TRBV4-2 and J usage is TRBJ2-7; tentative D call: TRBD2 (6 bases). With 1 base removed from V and 0 bases from J, the gap between germline ends came to 10 bases. This CDR3 comprises 15 residues. Germline values: CDR1 LGHNA, CDR2 YNFKEQ. CDR3 region: CASSQVDYRSYEQYF. CDR3 DNA: TGTGCCAGCAGCCAAGTGGACTATCGCTCCTACGAGCAGTACTTC.

This clone came up once. The chain carries TRBV21-1 and TRBJ1-2; whether TRBD1, the table's D call, matches the DNA was not checked. TRBV21-1 is reported as a pseudogene. This CDR3 region has 15 residues. The CDR3 here is CASSSRTGKRYGYTF. CDR3 DNA: TGTGCCAGCAGCTCACGGACAGGGAAGCGGTATGGCTACACCTTC.

The chain employs TRBV19 and TRBJ1-4; 7 bases align to TRBD1. Germline CDR1 is LNHDA and CDR2 is SQIVND (reference sequence). This CDR3 comprises 13 residues. With 7 bases clipped from V and 8 bases from J, the junction kept 7 bases outside the gene matches. CDR3 DNA sequence: TGTGCCAGTACCACAGGGGACGTCGAAAAACTGTTTTTT. Translating gives CASTTGDVEKLFF.

The V call is TRBV27, the J call TRBJ2-5, with a tentative D call TRBD2 (6 bases). V shed 6 bases and J shed 0 bases, with 20 bases lying between them. CDR3 size: 17 residues. Looked up from germline, CDR1 is MNHEY and CDR2 is SMNVEV (reference sequence). CDR3: CASSPPGLHSYQETQYF. The DNA for the CDR3 is TGTGCCAGCAGCCCCCCGGGACTCCATTCGTACCAAGAGACCCAGTACTTC.

This chain uses TRBV25-1 with TRBJ1-3, with D perhaps TRBD1 (5 bases). CDR1 and CDR2 (germline): MGHDK, SYGVNS. The CDR3 extends over 15 amino acids. The germline V and J ends were trimmed by 5 bases and 0 bases, with 11 bases remaining between them. CDR3 in DNA: TGTGCCAGCAGTCCCCCGGGACTCTCTGGAAACACCATATATTTT. This codes for CASSPPGLSGNTIYF.

The rearrangement joins TRBV11-2 to TRBJ1-2; D is perhaps TRBD1 (6 bases). Germline V lookup: CDR1 SGHAT, CDR2 FQNNGV. V was clipped by 5 bases and J by 5 bases, with 27 bases between them. The CDR3 runs to 18 residues. The CDR3 sequence: CASSQPPKERGRWYGYTF. DNA for the CDR3: TGTGCCAGCAGCCAACCCCCGAAAGAGAGGGGGAGATGGTATGGCTACACCTTC.